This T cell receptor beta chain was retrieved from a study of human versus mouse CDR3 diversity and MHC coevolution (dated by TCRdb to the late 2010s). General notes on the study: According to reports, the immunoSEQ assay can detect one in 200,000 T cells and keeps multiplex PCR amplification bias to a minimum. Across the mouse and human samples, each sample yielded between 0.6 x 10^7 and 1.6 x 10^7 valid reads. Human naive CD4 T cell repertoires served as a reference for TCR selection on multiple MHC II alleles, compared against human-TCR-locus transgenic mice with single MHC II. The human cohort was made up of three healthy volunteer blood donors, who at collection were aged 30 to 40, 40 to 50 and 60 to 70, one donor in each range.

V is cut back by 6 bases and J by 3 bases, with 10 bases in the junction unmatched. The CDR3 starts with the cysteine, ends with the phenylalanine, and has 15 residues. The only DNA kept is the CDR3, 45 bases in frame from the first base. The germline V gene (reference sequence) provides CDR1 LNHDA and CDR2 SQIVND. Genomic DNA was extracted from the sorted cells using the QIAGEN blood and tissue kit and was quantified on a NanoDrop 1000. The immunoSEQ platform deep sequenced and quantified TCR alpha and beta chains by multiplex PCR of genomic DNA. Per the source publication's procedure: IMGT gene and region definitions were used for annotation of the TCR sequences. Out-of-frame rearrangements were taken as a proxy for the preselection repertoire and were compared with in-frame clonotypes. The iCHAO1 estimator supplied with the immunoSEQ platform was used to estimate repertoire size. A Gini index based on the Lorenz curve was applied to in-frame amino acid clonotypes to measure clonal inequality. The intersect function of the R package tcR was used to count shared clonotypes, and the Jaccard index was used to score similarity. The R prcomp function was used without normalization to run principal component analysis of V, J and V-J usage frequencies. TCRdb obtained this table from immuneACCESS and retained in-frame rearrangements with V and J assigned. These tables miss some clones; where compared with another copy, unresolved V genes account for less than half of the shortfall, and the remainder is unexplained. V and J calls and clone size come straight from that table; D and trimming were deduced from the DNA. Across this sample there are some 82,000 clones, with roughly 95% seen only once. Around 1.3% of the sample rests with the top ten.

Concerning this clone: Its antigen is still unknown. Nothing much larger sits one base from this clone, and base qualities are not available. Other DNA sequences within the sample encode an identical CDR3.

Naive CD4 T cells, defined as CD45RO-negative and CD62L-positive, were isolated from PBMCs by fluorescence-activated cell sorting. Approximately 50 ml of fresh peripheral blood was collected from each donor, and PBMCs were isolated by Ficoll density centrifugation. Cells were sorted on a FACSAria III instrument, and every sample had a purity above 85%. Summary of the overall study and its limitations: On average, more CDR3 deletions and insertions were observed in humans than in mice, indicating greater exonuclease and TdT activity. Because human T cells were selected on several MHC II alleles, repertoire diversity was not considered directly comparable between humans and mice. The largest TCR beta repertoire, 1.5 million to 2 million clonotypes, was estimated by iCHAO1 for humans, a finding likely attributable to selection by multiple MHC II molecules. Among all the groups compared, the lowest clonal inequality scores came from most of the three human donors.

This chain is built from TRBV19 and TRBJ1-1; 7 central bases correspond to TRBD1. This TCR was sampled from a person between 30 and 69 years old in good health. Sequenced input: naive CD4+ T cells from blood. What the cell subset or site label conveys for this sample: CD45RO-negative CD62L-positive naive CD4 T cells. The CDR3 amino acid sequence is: CASRIQGRDDTEAFF. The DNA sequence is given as TGTGCCAGTAGAATACAGGGGAGGGATGACACTGAAGCTTTCTTT.